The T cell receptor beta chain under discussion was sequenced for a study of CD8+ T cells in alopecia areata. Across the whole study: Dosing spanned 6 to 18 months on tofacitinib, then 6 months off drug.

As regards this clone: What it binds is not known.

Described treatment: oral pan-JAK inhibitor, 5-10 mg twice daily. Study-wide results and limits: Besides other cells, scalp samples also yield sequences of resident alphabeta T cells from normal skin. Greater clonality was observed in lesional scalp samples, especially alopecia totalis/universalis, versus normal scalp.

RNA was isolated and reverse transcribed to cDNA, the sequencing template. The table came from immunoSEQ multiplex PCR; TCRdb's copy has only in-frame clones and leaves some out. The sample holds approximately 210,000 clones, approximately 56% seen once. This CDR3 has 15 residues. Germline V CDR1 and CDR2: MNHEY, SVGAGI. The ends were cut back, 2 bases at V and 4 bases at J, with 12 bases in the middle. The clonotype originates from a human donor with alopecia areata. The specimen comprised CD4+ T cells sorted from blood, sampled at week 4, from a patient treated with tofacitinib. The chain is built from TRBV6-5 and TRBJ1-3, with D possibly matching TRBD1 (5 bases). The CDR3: CASSYRGHLGNTIYF. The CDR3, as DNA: TGTGCCAGCAGTTACAGGGGTCACTTAGGAAACACCATATATTTT.